These 18 T cell receptor beta chains came from one sample sequenced in a study of PD-L1 blockade in urothelial cancer. The method was immunoSEQ multiplex PCR; TCRdb's version includes in-frame clones alone and lacks a portion of them. The sample carries 48,000 or so clones, 70% to 90% recorded once. Indicated time point: peripheral blood 6 weeks after treatment start. This specimen consisted of PBMCs, obtained around atezolizumab (anti-PD-L1) treatment. These receptors were collected from a man between 65 and 80 years old with urothelial cancer.

The chain recombines TRBV4-1 with TRBJ1-2; 10 nucleotides agree with TRBD1. Germline-derived CDR1 and CDR2 are MGHRA and YSYEKL. V lost 0 bases to trimming and J lost 8 bases; unmatched junction nucleotides: 9. This CDR3 is 16 amino acids long. The CDR3 sequence is CASSQEDRGTESGYTF. CDR3 sequence (DNA): TGCGCCAGCAGCCAAGAGGACAGGGGGACTGAAAGCGGCTACACCTTC.

The sample holds a few counts of this clone. The rearrangement joins TRBV2 to TRBJ1-5; 9 bases align to TRBD1. The V gene's germline CDR1 is SNHLY and CDR2 FYNNEI. The CDR3 sequence is 18 residues long. J lost 0 bases, V lost 5 bases, and 11 bases had no gene match. The CDR3 bases are TGTGCCAGCAGTATCACCGGGACAGGGAGTTATAGCAATCAGCCCCAGCATTTT. Protein: CASSITGTGSYSNQPQHF.

This clone was seen more than once but under ten times. CDR3 DNA: TGCGCCAGCAGTCGGTCAGGGAACACTGAAGCTTTCTTT. The encoded protein is CASSRSGNTEAFF. The chain is built from TRBV10-1 and TRBJ1-1; the D is unclear. CDR3 length: 13 residues. Per germline, CDR1 WNHNN and CDR2 SYGVQD (reference sequence). Trimming took off 5 bases at V and 1 base at J, with 8 bases between the two ends.

The chain has TRBV27 and TRBJ1-2, with 11 bases that match TRBD1. The CDR3 totals 14 residues. Looked up from germline, CDR1 is MNHEY and CDR2 is SMNVEV (reference sequence). Losses at the gene ends were 2 bases for V and 7 bases for J; bases not matched to a gene: 3. The CDR3 reads CASSLGTGGGGYTF. The CDR3, as DNA: TGTGCCAGCAGTTTAGGGACAGGGGGAGGTGGCTACACCTTC.

The V and J genes are TRBV19 and TRBJ1-5, with TRBD1 as a possible D gene (6 bases). Trimming left V 5 bases short and J 5 bases short, with 13 bases between. From germline, CDR1 is LNHDA and CDR2 SQIVND (reference sequence). The length of the CDR3 is 14 residues. Written as DNA, the CDR3 is TGTGCCAGTAGTGTCTCCAGGGGTGATCAGCCCCAGCATTTT. It codes for CASSVSRGDQPQHF.

This clone was counted only a few times. The V call is TRBV19, the J call TRBJ2-1; D not certain. The CDR3 spans 13 residues. CDR1 LNHDA and CDR2 SQIVND come from the germline V gene (reference sequence). V was trimmed by 3 bases and J by 9 bases, leaving 12 bases between them. In DNA form, the CDR3 reads TGTGCCAGTAGTATTGCCCTCCCGAGTGAGCAGTTCTTC. It codes for CASSIALPSEQFF.

This chain uses TRBV5-1 with TRBJ1-4; the match to TRBD1 covers 8 bases. J gave up 13 bases and V 4 bases, and 12 bases lay outside the gene matches. The germline V gene has CDR1 SGHRS and CDR2 YFSETQ. CDR3 size: 14 residues. The CDR3 coding sequence is TGCGCCAGCAGCGATCCGGGACAGGAAGAGAGACTGTTTTTT. It translates to CASSDPGQEERLFF.

V and J are TRBV2 and TRBJ2-7, with D possibly TRBD1 on 6 matching bases. Germline V gives CDR1 SNHLY, CDR2 FYNNEI. The CDR3 spans 14 residues. V gave up 3 bases and J gave up 7 bases, with 16 bases separating them. Here the CDR3 DNA reads TGTGCCAGCAGTGACCCCACGACAGGAAGAGAGCAGTACTTC. Translated, it gives CASSDPTTGREQYF.

The rearrangement links TRBV28 to TRBJ1-2; 7 nucleotides match TRBD1. V was clipped by 4 bases and J by 5 bases; unmatched bases: 10. The CDR3 length is 15 residues. Germline assignment: CDR1 MDHEN and CDR2 SYDVKM. The CDR3 loop is CASSSPPTGVYGYTF. DNA of the CDR3: TGTGCCAGCAGTTCCCCCCCCACAGGGGTATATGGCTACACCTTC.

This clone occurred a few times. The chain couples TRBV5-8 to TRBJ2-1; D call uncertain. Trimming shortened V by 0 bases and J by 7 bases, and 11 bases separated the two germline ends. Germline assignment: CDR1 SGHTS and CDR2 YDEGEE. The CDR3 totals 14 residues. CDR3 protein: CASSLDVSRNEQFF. Written as DNA, the CDR3 is TGTGCCAGCAGCTTGGACGTCTCTCGGAATGAGCAGTTCTTC.

The chain has TRBV6-1 and TRBJ2-1, with D tentatively TRBD2 (6 bases). The germline V and J ends were trimmed by 5 bases and 6 bases, with 14 bases remaining between them. This CDR3 is built from 14 residues. Germline CDR1 MNHNS, CDR2 SASEGT. The CDR3 spells CASSLDYPGNEQFF. For the CDR3, the DNA is TGTGCCAGCAGTTTGGACTATCCTGGCAATGAGCAGTTCTTC.

The V gene is TRBV30, the J gene TRBJ2-7; D is possibly TRBD2 (6 bases). This CDR3 has 13 amino acids. Germline V gene lookup returns CDR1 GTSNPN and CDR2 SVGIG (reference sequence). The V gene lost 0 bases and the J gene lost 5 bases, with 11 bases spanning the gap. The CDR3, as DNA: TGTGCCTGGAGTGTCCAGGGACTCCACGAGCAGTACTTC. The encoded protein is CAWSVQGLHEQYF.

This clone was detected only once. The rearrangement links TRBV28 to TRBJ2-1, with D possibly being TRBD1 (7 bases). Trimming shortened V by 6 bases and J by 0 bases, and 9 bases separated the two germline ends. This CDR3 spans 14 amino acids. Germline V gene lookup returns CDR1 MDHEN and CDR2 SYDVKM. Written as DNA, the CDR3 is TGTGCCAGCAGCCAGGGGGGCTCCTACAATGAGCAGTTCTTC. Translating gives CASSQGGSYNEQFF.

V gene TRBV7-9 combines with J gene TRBJ1-4; TRBD1 is a possible D gene (5 bases). CDR3 length: 12 amino acids. The germline V gene encodes CDR1 SEHNR and CDR2 FQNEAQ (reference sequence). Trimming removed 5 bases from V and 5 bases from J, with 6 bases in between. This CDR3 reads CASSRGNEKLFF. The CDR3 DNA follows: TGTGCCAGCAGCCGGGGGAATGAAAAACTGTTTTTT.

CDR3 DNA sequence: TGCGCCAGCAGCTTGTTGCCTAGCGGGACGGAAGAGACCCAGTACTTC. It codes for CASSLLPSGTEETQYF. This rearrangement joins TRBV5-1 to TRBJ2-5; 9 nucleotides align to TRBD2. The CDR3 loop spans 16 amino acids. V was pared by 1 base and J by 3 bases, with 7 bases of the junction left unmatched. Germline assignment: CDR1 SGHRS and CDR2 YFSETQ.

The chain has TRBV9 and TRBJ1-2, with 8 nucleotides matching TRBD1. CDR1 and CDR2 from the germline V gene are SGDLS and YYNGEE. J gave up 5 bases and V 4 bases, and 13 bases lay outside the gene matches. The CDR3 is made up of 16 amino acids. CDR3 amino acids: CASSSRTGYLSYGYTF. CDR3 coding DNA: TGTGCCAGCAGCAGCCGGACAGGGTACCTTTCTTATGGCTACACCTTC.

V usage is TRBV5-1 and J usage is TRBJ2-1; 8 bases agree with TRBD2. The CDR3 spans 15 residues. V was pared by 1 base and J by 3 bases, with 3 bases of the junction left unmatched. Germline values: CDR1 SGHRS, CDR2 YFSETQ. CDR3 region: CASSLSGSGYNEQFF. CDR3 nucleotides: TGCGCCAGCAGCTTGAGCGGGAGTGGCTACAATGAGCAGTTCTTC. Together with reference TRBV5-1 and TRBJ2-1, the CDR3 gives the full variable domain: KAGVTQTPRYLIKTRGQQVTLSCSPISGHRSVSWYQQTPGQGLQFLFEYFSETQRNKGNFPGRFSGRQFSNSRSEMNVSTLELGDSALYLCASSLSGSGYNEQFFGPGTRLTVL.

The chain links TRBV5-1 to TRBJ2-1, with a weak D call TRBD1 (6 bases). Trimming left V 4 bases short and J 5 bases short, with 22 bases between. The CDR3 has 17 amino acids. CDR1 and CDR2 from the germline V gene are SGHRS and YFSETQ. CDR3 sequence reads: CASSPGDGGAIHNEQFF. CDR3 bases: TGCGCCAGCAGCCCCGGGGATGGGGGCGCGATACACAATGAGCAGTTCTTC.